This T cell receptor beta chain was retrieved from a study of blood T cell repertoires in COVID-19. Study context: Samples representing acute and convalescent COVID-19 were sourced from the United States, Italy and Spain. T cells, B-cell-depleted T cells, or PBMCs provided the cDNA or gDNA that served as material.

The V and J ends lost 2 bases and 2 bases respectively, with 13 bases between them. This CDR3 has 15 amino acids. The germline V gene encodes CDR1 SGHRS and CDR2 YFSETQ. As processed by the authors: Reference gene primer amplification gave estimated nucleated cell counts. The repertoire was sequenced with immunoSEQ multiplex PCR; TCRdb's copy has only in-frame clones and lacks some. D and trimming were read from the DNA, whereas the V and J calls and clone size are those reported in that table. The repertoire includes about 100,000 clones, 60% to 85% of them detected once, and 15% to 20% sits in the top ten.

This rearrangement joins TRBV5-1 to TRBJ2-5; D may be TRBD2 (6 bases). The clonotype comes from a woman aged 80 or older with active or convalescent COVID-19. Sequenced material: peripheral blood. This CDR3 is CASSFGTSIQETQYF. CDR3 nucleotides: TGCGCCAGCAGCTTTGGGACTTCCATTCAAGAGACCCAGTACTTC. Variable domain in full (rest from reference TRBV5-1 and TRBJ2-5): KAGVTQTPRYLIKTRGQQVTLSCSPISGHRSVSWYQQTPGQGLQFLFEYFSETQRNKGNFPGRFSGRQFSNSRSEMNVSTLELGDSALYLCASSFGTSIQETQYFGPGTRLLVL.